This T cell receptor (beta chain) was documented in a study of cytomegalovirus exposure and HLA in healthy donors. PCR primers comprised 60 Vbeta and 13 Jbeta primers. Profiled with immunoSEQ multiplex PCR; TCRdb holds only in-frame clones, not every one. The table records 210,000 or so clones, roughly 76% of them present only once. The source of this sequence is a woman aged 30 to 39 in good health and CMV-seropositive. The sample comprised PBMCs.

As DNA, the CDR3 is TGTGCCAGCACGCATACGGGGGGGGCCGCCAATGAGCAGTTCTTC. It is translated as CASTHTGGAANEQFF. The rearrangement uses TRBV6-5 and TRBJ2-1, with 8 bases that match TRBD2. Germline lookup yields CDR1 MNHEY and CDR2 SVGAGI. The CDR3 has 15 amino acids. The V and J ends lost 7 bases and 6 bases, in that order; junction bases with no gene match: 11.